Following are 29 T cell receptor beta chains from one sample sequenced in a study of blood T cell repertoires in COVID-19. Profiled with immunoSEQ multiplex PCR; TCRdb holds only in-frame clones, not every one. Found here are 200,000 to 250,000 clones, about 80% of them singletons; the top ten hold roughly 2.3%. Input material: peripheral blood. The receptors here all came from a woman aged 55-69 years with acute or convalescent COVID-19.

V gene TRBV7-2 combines with J gene TRBJ2-3; 10 bases map to TRBD1. Losses at the gene ends were 1 base for V and 6 bases for J; bases not matched to a gene: 4. Germline V gene sequence: CDR1 SGHTA, CDR2 FQGNSA. CDR3 length equals 15 residues. This CDR3 is CASSLGQGAWDTQYF. The DNA for the CDR3 is TGTGCCAGCAGCTTAGGACAGGGGGCGTGGGATACGCAGTATTTT.

Note on this clone: At the DNA level, this CDR3 is encoded by other sequences in the same sample as well. This rearrangement joins TRBV5-1 to TRBJ2-1, with 8 bases fitting TRBD2. V dropped 3 bases and J dropped 3; count of bases not matched to a gene: 5. Germline V gene data show CDR1 as SGHRS and CDR2 as YFSETQ. The CDR3 spans 15 residues. CDR3 nucleotide sequence: TGCGCCAGCAGCTCCGCGAGCGGGGGCTACAATGAGCAGTTCTTC. Encoded protein: CASSSASGGYNEQFF.

V and J are TRBV7-9 and TRBJ2-1; TRBD2 aligns across 14 bases. The V gene's germline CDR1 is SEHNR and CDR2 FQNEAQ (reference sequence). The ends lost 5 bases at V and 11 bases at J; junction bases unmatched: 5. The CDR3 runs 14 residues. The CDR3 sequence is CASSVGTSGGKQFF. In nucleotides, the CDR3 is TGTGCCAGCAGCGTCGGGACTAGCGGGGGTAAGCAGTTCTTC.

This chain joins TRBV7-3 and TRBJ2-3, with 11 bases identical to TRBD2. The V gene's germline CDR1 is SGHTA and CDR2 FQGTGA. V lost 5 bases to trimming and J lost 5 bases; unmatched junction nucleotides: 6. This CDR3 is 15 amino acids long. In DNA form, the CDR3 reads TGTGCCAGCAGCAGTAGCGGGGGGGCCTTAGATACGCAGTATTTT. It encodes CASSSSGGALDTQYF.

The chain couples TRBV2 to TRBJ2-2; a possible D gene is TRBD1 (6 bases). Trimming took off 6 bases at V and 6 bases at J, with 14 bases between the two ends. The CDR3 is 14 amino acids. Germline-derived CDR1 and CDR2 are SNHLY and FYNNEI. In DNA form, the CDR3 reads TGTGCCAGCAGGCTTATACAGGGCTCCGGGGAGCTGTTTTTT. It codes for CASRLIQGSGELFF.

This clone was counted a single time. The chain couples TRBV6-5 to TRBJ1-1, with 10 bases identical to TRBD1. With 10 bases clipped from V and 1 base from J, the junction kept 3 bases outside the gene matches. Germline CDR1 is MNHEY and CDR2 is SVGAGI. The CDR3 has 13 residues. The CDR3 sequence is CAIRQGANTEAFF. CDR3 sequence (DNA): TGTGCCATCAGACAGGGGGCGAACACTGAAGCTTTCTTT.

The CDR3 loop reads CASSLFPGDNTEAFF. The CDR3 coding sequence is TGTGCCAGCAGCTTGTTTCCAGGGGATAACACTGAAGCTTTCTTT. This chain links TRBV5-6 with TRBJ1-1, with D perhaps matching TRBD1 (6 bases). The germline V and J ends were trimmed by 1 base and 2 bases, with 12 bases remaining between them. In germline, CDR1 is SGHDT, CDR2 YYEEEE. This CDR3 region has 15 residues.

The V gene is TRBV28, the J gene TRBJ1-4; 7 bases agree with TRBD1. Germline assignment: CDR1 MDHEN and CDR2 SYDVKM. The junction had 15 bases not matched to a gene; V was cut back by 4 bases and J by 1 base. CDR3 length: 19 amino acids. The DNA of the CDR3 is TGTGCCAGCAGTTGGTCCACCGGCACAGGGGTGAGAACTAATGAAAAACTGTTTTTT. Amino acids: CASSWSTGTGVRTNEKLFF.

This CDR3 reads CASSAQGSGANVLTF. The CDR3 DNA reads as TGTGCCAGCAGTGCACAGGGAAGTGGGGCCAACGTCCTGACTTTC. The chain joins TRBV6-2 or TRBV6-3 to TRBJ2-6; perhaps TRBD1 as D (6 bases). CDR3 length equals 15 residues. V was cut by 5 bases and J by 3 bases, with 11 bases left in between. Germline V gene lookup returns CDR1 MNHEY and CDR2 SVGEGT.

This clone has a handful of counts. The V call is TRBV7-2, the J call TRBJ2-2, with unresolved D. Trimming removed 5 bases at V and 3 bases at J, with 19 bases between. The germline gives CDR1 SGHTA, CDR2 FQGNSA. The length of the CDR3 is 17 residues. CDR3 protein: CASSPPPGSIYTGELFF. The CDR3 nucleotides read TGTGCCAGCAGCCCTCCCCCGGGTTCGATCTACACCGGGGAGCTGTTTTTT.

The J gene is TRBJ2-1, the V gene TRBV5-1; possible D gene TRBD1, 6 bases. CDR3 length: 15 amino acids. From germline, CDR1 is SGHRS and CDR2 YFSETQ. V lost 3 bases and J 4 bases, leaving 14 bases between the germline ends. The DNA for the CDR3 is TGCGCCAGCAGCTCCGGGACACAGTCGTACAATGAGCAGTTCTTC. Amino acid sequence: CASSSGTQSYNEQFF. The variable domain in full, with the rest retrieved from reference TRBV5-1 and TRBJ2-1, is KAGVTQTPRYLIKTRGQQVTLSCSPISGHRSVSWYQQTPGQGLQFLFEYFSETQRNKGNFPGRFSGRQFSNSRSEMNVSTLELGDSALYLCASSSGTQSYNEQFFGPGTRLTVL.

This chain joins TRBV2 and TRBJ2-7, with a weak D call TRBD2 (5 bases). V was clipped by 7 bases and J by 3 bases, with 13 bases between them. This CDR3 comprises 13 residues. Germline V lookup: CDR1 SNHLY, CDR2 FYNNEI. CDR3 protein: CASIGLAFYEQYF. For the CDR3, the DNA is TGTGCCAGCATCGGTCTAGCTTTCTACGAGCAGTACTTC.

The chain links TRBV28 to TRBJ2-1; 8 nucleotides line up with TRBD1. This CDR3 spans 17 amino acids. Germline V CDR1 and CDR2: MDHEN, SYDVKM. The V gene end was trimmed by 6 bases and the J gene end by 6 bases; junction bases not matched to a gene: 16. DNA of the CDR3: TGTGCCAGCAGACCAGGGGGCATCTTAGACCGCGTCAATGAGCAGTTCTTC. Translated, it gives CASRPGGILDRVNEQFF. Drawing the rest from reference TRBV28 and TRBJ2-1, the complete variable domain is DVKVTQSSRYLVKRTGEKVFLECVQDMDHENMFWYRQDPGLGLRLIYFSYDVKMKEKGDIPEGYSVSREKKERFSLILESASTNQTSMYLCASRPGGILDRVNEQFFGPGTRLTVL.

This clone was seen a handful of times. The chain uses TRBV6-1 and TRBJ2-1; 10 nucleotides line up with TRBD2. This CDR3 has 17 residues. V shed 2 bases, J shed 10 bases, and the junction held 14 bases outside the gene matches. CDR1 and CDR2 (germline): MNHNS, SASEGT. The CDR3 sequence: CASSEMWRLAGEREQFF. CDR3 nucleotides: TGTGCCAGCAGTGAAATGTGGAGGCTAGCGGGGGAGAGGGAGCAGTTCTTC.

The chain joins TRBV7-8 to TRBJ1-4; D unresolved. CDR1 is SGHVS, CDR2 FQNEAQ, per germline. CDR3 length: 13 residues. V dropped 5 bases and J dropped 7 bases, with 11 bases sitting between them. The CDR3 is CASSGSEPEKLFF. DNA of the CDR3: TGTGCCAGCAGCGGTAGCGAGCCTGAAAAACTGTTTTTT.

Of note for this clone: The sample holds other DNA sequences that translate to the same CDR3. The chain links TRBV7-3 to TRBJ1-1; TRBD1 matches at 10 bases. Germline CDR1 reads SGHTA; CDR2 reads FQGTGA. With 5 bases clipped from V and 6 bases from J, the junction kept 3 bases outside the gene matches. CDR3 length: 13 amino acids. CDR3 residues: CASSPGTGAEAFF. The CDR3 nucleotides read TGTGCCAGCAGCCCAGGGACAGGGGCTGAAGCTTTCTTT. Filled out from reference TRBV7-3 and TRBJ1-1, the complete variable domain reads GAGVSQTPSNKVTEKGKYVELRCDPISGHTALYWYRQSLGQGPEFLIYFQGTGAADDSGLPNDRFFAVRPEGSVSTLKIQRTERGDSAVYLCASSPGTGAEAFFGQGTRLTVV.

This clone has a single count. The chain uses TRBV5-1 and TRBJ2-5; 11 nucleotides align to TRBD2. The germline gives CDR1 SGHRS, CDR2 YFSETQ. Trimming removed 5 bases from V and 5 bases from J; junction bases left unmatched: 2. The length of the CDR3 is 13 residues. CDR3 in amino acids: CASRTSGVETQYF. Written as DNA, the CDR3 is TGCGCCAGCAGGACTAGCGGGGTTGAGACCCAGTACTTC.

The chain employs TRBV4-2 and TRBJ2-3; tentative D call: TRBD2 (6 bases). V was pared by 4 bases and J by 6 bases, with 8 bases between. The germline gives CDR1 LGHNA, CDR2 YNFKEQ. The CDR3 length is 12 residues. CDR3 residues: CASSLAGDTQYF. CDR3 DNA sequence: TGTGCCAGCAGCCTTGCGGGGGATACGCAGTATTTT.

This sequence joins TRBV14 and TRBJ2-5; 7 bases are shared with TRBD2. After removal of 3 bases from V and 4 bases from J, the junction contained 8 bases not matched to a gene. This CDR3 has 15 amino acids. CDR1 is SGHDN and CDR2 is FVKESK in the germline V gene. CDR3 nucleotide sequence: TGTGCCAGCAGCCACCGGGGGACGGGGGGAGAGACCCAGTACTTC. Residues: CASSHRGTGGETQYF.

The chain employs TRBV6-2 or TRBV6-3 and TRBJ2-1, with D maybe TRBD2 (6 bases). CDR3 size: 16 residues. With 5 bases removed from V and 6 bases from J, the gap between germline ends came to 20 bases. The germline V gene encodes CDR1 MNHEY and CDR2 SVGEGT. As DNA, the CDR3 is TGTGCCAGCAGTGCCTCGGGACTCCCTGACCCCAATGAGCAGTTCTTC. Translated, it gives CASSASGLPDPNEQFF.

This clone showed up just a few times. V usage is TRBV7-2 and J usage is TRBJ1-6; TRBD1 agrees at 8 bases. The junction had 4 bases not matched to a gene; V was cut back by 5 bases and J by 7 bases. Germline CDR1 SGHTA, CDR2 FQGNSA. The CDR3 runs 14 residues. The CDR3 reads CASSPRQGNSPLHF. The CDR3 bases are TGTGCCAGCAGCCCTCGACAGGGGAATTCACCCCTCCACTTT. Supplemented by reference TRBV7-2 and TRBJ1-6, the full variable domain reads GAGVSQSPSNKVTEKGKDVELRCDPISGHTALYWYRQSLGQGLEFLIYFQGNSAPDKSGLPSDRFSAERTGGSVSTLTIQRTQQEDSAVYLCASSPRQGNSPLHFGNGTRLTVT.

The J gene is TRBJ2-5, the V gene TRBV11-2, with 14 bases identical to TRBD2. The length of the CDR3 is 16 residues. CDR1 and CDR2 from the germline V gene are SGHAT and FQNNGV. V lost 3 bases and J lost 2; bases outside the gene matches: 2. The CDR3 region is CASSFGLAGGQETQYF. As DNA, the CDR3 is TGTGCCAGCAGCTTTGGACTAGCGGGGGGACAAGAGACCCAGTACTTC.

This sequence joins TRBV24-1 and TRBJ1-2, with 9 bases matching TRBD1. Germline CDR1 reads KGHDR; CDR2 reads SFDVKD. V was pared by 4 bases and J by 8 bases, with 10 bases of the junction left unmatched. The CDR3 length is 15 residues. The CDR3 spells CATSDSGTGSRGYTF. In DNA, the CDR3 is TGTGCCACCAGTGACTCCGGGACAGGGTCGCGGGGCTACACCTTC.

The V gene is TRBV6-1, the J gene TRBJ1-1; tentatively, D is TRBD1 (6 bases). V was clipped by 3 bases and J by 2 bases, with 16 bases between them. The CDR3 has 16 amino acids. Per the germline V gene, CDR1 is MNHNS and CDR2 is SASEGT. CDR3 residues: CASSESGTPHNTEAFF. In DNA form, the CDR3 reads TGTGCCAGCAGTGAGTCGGGGACACCCCATAACACTGAAGCTTTCTTT.

V is TRBV15 and J is TRBJ2-2; D is possibly TRBD2 (5 bases). This CDR3 is 14 amino acids long. Trimming took 0 bases from V and 8 from J, leaving 10 bases between them. Germline CDR1 LNHNV, CDR2 YYDKDF (reference sequence). CDR3 DNA sequence: TGTGCCACCAGCAGAGATCTGGGAGTAGGGGAGCTGTTTTTT. Residues: CATSRDLGVGELFF.

The chain couples TRBV30 to TRBJ2-5, with 8 bases lining up with TRBD2. The CDR3 runs to 14 residues. Germline values: CDR1 GTSNPN, CDR2 SVGIG (reference sequence). Trimming removed 4 bases from V and 5 bases from J; junction bases left unmatched: 9. In nucleotides, the CDR3 is TGTGCCTGGACGAGGGGGACTAGAAGGGAGACCCAGTACTTC. It is translated as CAWTRGTRRETQYF.

This chain links TRBV3-1 (or the pseudogene TRBV3-2) with TRBJ2-1; 8 bases map to TRBD2. The CDR3 length is 20 residues. V shed 1 base, J shed 0 bases, and the junction held 14 bases outside the gene matches. Germline V gene data show CDR1 as LGHDT and CDR2 as YNNKEL (reference sequence). For the CDR3, the DNA is TGTGCCAGCAGCCAAGTGCAAACTAGCGGCGAGGGGGGCTCCTACAATGAGCAGTTCTTC. Its translation: CASSQVQTSGEGGSYNEQFF.

The chain combines TRBV19 with TRBJ1-2, with 7 positions matching TRBD1. This CDR3 has 14 residues. The J segment lost 6 bases and the V segment lost 4 bases, leaving 8 bases of the junction unmatched. Germline-derived CDR1 and CDR2 are LNHDA and SQIVND (reference sequence). The CDR3 loop reads CASSTDRWAHGYTF. The CDR3 DNA is TGTGCCAGTAGTACGGACAGGTGGGCGCATGGCTACACCTTC.

The chain combines TRBV19 with TRBJ2-3, with D unresolved. Per the germline V gene, CDR1 is LNHDA and CDR2 is SQIVND (reference sequence). The V gene lost 3 bases and the J gene lost 2 bases, with 6 bases spanning the gap. This CDR3 spans 13 amino acids. CDR3 coding DNA: TGTGCCAGTAGTATGACTTTCACAGATACGCAGTATTTT. Protein sequence: CASSMTFTDTQYF.